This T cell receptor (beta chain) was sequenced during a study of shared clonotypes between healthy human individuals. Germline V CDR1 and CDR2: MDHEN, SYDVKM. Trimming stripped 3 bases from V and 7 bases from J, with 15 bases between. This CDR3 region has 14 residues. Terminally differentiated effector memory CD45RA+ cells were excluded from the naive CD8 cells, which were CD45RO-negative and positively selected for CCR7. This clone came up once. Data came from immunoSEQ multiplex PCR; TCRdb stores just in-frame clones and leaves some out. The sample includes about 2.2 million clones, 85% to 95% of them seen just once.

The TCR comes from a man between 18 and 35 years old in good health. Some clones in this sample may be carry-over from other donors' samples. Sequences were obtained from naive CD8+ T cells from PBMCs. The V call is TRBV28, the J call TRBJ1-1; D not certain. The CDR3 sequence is CASSFKASGDEAFF. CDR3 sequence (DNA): TGTGCCAGCAGTTTTAAGGCGTCAGGAGATGAAGCTTTCTTT.